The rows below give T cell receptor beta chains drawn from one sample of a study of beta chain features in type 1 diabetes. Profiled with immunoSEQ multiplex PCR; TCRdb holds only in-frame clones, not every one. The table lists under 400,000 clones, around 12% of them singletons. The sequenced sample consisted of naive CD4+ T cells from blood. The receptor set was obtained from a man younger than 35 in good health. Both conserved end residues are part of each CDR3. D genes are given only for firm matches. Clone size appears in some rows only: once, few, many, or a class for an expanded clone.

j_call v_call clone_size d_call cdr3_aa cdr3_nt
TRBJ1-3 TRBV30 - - CAWSNGGPGNTIYF TGTGCCTGGAGTAACGGGGGGCCTGGAAACACCATATATTTT
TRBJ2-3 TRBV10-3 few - CAISDAQRTTDTQYF TGTGCCATCAGTGATGCCCAGCGGACCACAGATACGCAGTATTTT
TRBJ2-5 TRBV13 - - CASSLGTQETQYF TGTGCCAGCAGCTTAGGGACTCAAGAGACCCAGTACTTC
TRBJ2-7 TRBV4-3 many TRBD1 CASSHLGDRAYEQYF TGCGCCAGCAGCCACCTCGGGGACAGGGCCTACGAGCAGTACTTC
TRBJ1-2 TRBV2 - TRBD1 CASQEDRGHGYTF TGTGCCAGCCAAGAGGACAGGGGGCATGGCTACACCTTC
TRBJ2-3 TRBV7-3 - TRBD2 CASSLLGGGTDTQYF TGTGCCAGCAGCCTCTTGGGGGGGGGCACAGATACGCAGTATTTT
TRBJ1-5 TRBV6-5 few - CASSSLTGGSNQPQHF TGTGCCAGCAGTTCGCTGACAGGAGGAAGCAATCAGCCCCAGCATTTT
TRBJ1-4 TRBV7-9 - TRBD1 CACRDRGPATNEKLFF TGTGCCTGCCGGGACAGGGGGCCTGCAACTAATGAAAAACTGTTTTTT
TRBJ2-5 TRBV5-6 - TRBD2 CASSTGLAGEGETQYF TGTGCCAGCAGCACGGGACTAGCGGGAGAGGGGGAGACCCAGTACTTC
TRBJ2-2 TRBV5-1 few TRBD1 CASSAGDRANTGELFF TGCGCCAGCAGCGCCGGTGACAGGGCGAACACCGGGGAGCTGTTTTTT